One sample yielded the 6 T cell receptor beta chains listed below, sequenced in a study of CD8 T cells in ankylosing spondylitis. TCRdb reprocessed the 5' RACE reads via MiXCR and lists one record per CDR3 protein. The repertoire includes more than 300,000 distinct CDR3 sequences, roughly 11% of them detected once, and roughly 9.2% sits in the top ten. Sequenced material: blood, either unsorted or a sorted T cell fraction (not recorded which). The receptors originated from a female donor with ankylosing spondylitis or in good health (not recorded which).

This clonotype was recorded at least ten times. V gene TRBV4-3 combines with J gene TRBJ1-3; weak D call: TRBD1 (6 bases). CDR3 length: 16 amino acids. V was pared by 1 base and J by 0 bases, with 10 bases between. The germline V gene encodes CDR1 LGHNA and CDR2 YSLEER. Here the CDR3 reads CASSQAQGYSGNTIYF. CDR3 coding DNA: TGCGCCAGCAGCCAAGCGCAGGGGTACTCTGGAAACACCATATATTTT.

This clonotype showed up many times. V and J are TRBV29-1 and TRBJ2-2; D is unclear. Germline CDR1 and CDR2: SQVTM and ANQGSEA. Trimming left V 4 bases short and J 3 bases short, with 9 bases between. The CDR3 is 13 residues long. The CDR3 DNA reads as TGCAGCGTTGGACGTTCTTACACCGGGGAGCTGTTTTTT. This gives the protein CSVGRSYTGELFF.

The rearrangement uses TRBV30 and TRBJ1-3; D remains unclear. Germline CDR1 and CDR2: GTSNPN and SVGIG (reference sequence). This CDR3 is built from 11 residues. Trimming pared 0 bases from V and 8 bases from J, leaving 5 bases between. The CDR3 loop is CAWSVVDTIYF. CDR3 DNA: TGTGCCTGGAGTGTAGTGGACACCATATATTTT. Using reference TRBV30 and TRBJ1-3 for the parts outside the CDR3, the full variable domain is SQTIHQWPATLVQPVGSPLSLECTVEGTSNPNLYWYRQAAGRGLQLLFYSVGIGQISSEVPQNLSASRPQDRQFILSSKKLLLSDSGFYLCAWSVVDTIYFGEGSWLTVV.

This clonotype was found many times. This chain joins TRBV12-3 or TRBV12-4 and TRBJ1-1; no clear D. V was pared by 4 bases and J by 10 bases, with 13 bases between. CDR3 length: 12 amino acids. CDR3 residues: CASSSSSTGAFF. Written as DNA, the CDR3 is TGTGCCAGCAGTTCCTCAAGTACGGGAGCTTTCTTT.

This clonotype was observed many times. The V call is TRBV6-5, the J call TRBJ2-2, with 14 bases matching TRBD2. V was clipped by 2 bases and J by 1 base; unmatched bases: 3. The CDR3 covers 18 residues. The V gene's germline CDR1 is MNHEY and CDR2 SVGAGI. This chain's CDR3 is CASSYPGLAGGNTGELFF. For the CDR3, the DNA is TGTGCCAGCAGTTACCCAGGACTAGCGGGAGGGAACACCGGGGAGCTGTTTTTT.

This clonotype was observed many times. The chain combines TRBV7-3 with TRBJ2-1; a weak D match, TRBD2 (5 bases). This CDR3 has 15 amino acids. Between the trimmed V and J ends, which lost 6 bases and 0 bases, there was a span of 12 bases. CDR1 is SGHTA and CDR2 is FQGTGA in the germline V gene. The CDR3 DNA follows: TGTGCCAGCAGTAACACGGGGAACTCCTACAATGAGCAGTTCTTC. The encoded protein is CASSNTGNSYNEQFF.